This T cell receptor beta chain derives from a study of shared clonotypes between healthy human individuals. The material for each subset, its genomic DNA, was split evenly across several immunoSEQ plates. Here immunoSEQ multiplex PCR was the method, and the copy in TCRdb shows in-frame clones only, minus some. This table has more than 2 million clones, approximately 95% appearing once. Worth noting for this clone: As yet, its antigen is unknown.

Findings and limits, study-wide: Shared clonotypes: roughly 5% naive CD4, 3% to 3.5% naive CD8, over 2% memory CD4, about 0.41% memory CD8.

Trimming removed 1 base from V and 0 bases from J; junction bases left unmatched: 3. The CDR3 has 16 residues. CDR1 is SEHNR and CDR2 is FQNEAQ in the germline V gene (reference sequence). Terminally differentiated effector memory CD45RA+ cells were excluded by CCR7 positive selection of CD45RO-negative cells. Free of recent acute infections or vaccinations, the donors were healthy HIV-negative adults. The rearrangement links TRBV7-9 to TRBJ2-1; 7 nucleotides align to TRBD1. The receptor's source is a young man in good health. Source material: naive CD8+ T cells sorted from blood. CDR3 sequence: CASSLDSGGSYNEQFF. CDR3 nucleotide sequence: TGTGCCAGCAGCTTAGATTCAGGGGGCTCCTACAATGAGCAGTTCTTC.